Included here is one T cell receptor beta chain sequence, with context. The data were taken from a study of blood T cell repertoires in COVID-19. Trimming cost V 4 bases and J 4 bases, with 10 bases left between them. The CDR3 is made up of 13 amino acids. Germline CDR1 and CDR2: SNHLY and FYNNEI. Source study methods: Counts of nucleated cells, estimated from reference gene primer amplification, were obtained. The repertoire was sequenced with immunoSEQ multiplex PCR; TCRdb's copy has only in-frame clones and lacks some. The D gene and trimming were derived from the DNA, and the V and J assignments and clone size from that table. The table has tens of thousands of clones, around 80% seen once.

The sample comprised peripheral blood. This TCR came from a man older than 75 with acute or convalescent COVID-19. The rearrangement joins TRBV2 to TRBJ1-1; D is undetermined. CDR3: CASSGTPATEAFF. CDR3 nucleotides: TGTGCCAGCAGTGGGACTCCGGCCACTGAAGCTTTCTTT.